This entry lists 21 T cell receptor beta chains sequenced from one sample in a study of metastatic and nonmetastatic thyroid tumors. Through MiXCR, TCRdb re-clonotyped the PCR reads. Of about 39,000 clones detected, around a fifth appear once; the ten largest clones hold about 17%. No patient received treatment before thyroid surgery. Sequencing input: blood. These receptors all come from a female donor with papillary thyroid cancer or a benign thyroid nodule (not recorded which). Some clones in this sample may be carry-over from other donors' samples.

V usage is TRBV19 and J usage is TRBJ2-1; TRBD2 is a possible D gene (5 bases). Per germline, CDR1 LNHDA and CDR2 SQIVND (reference sequence). The CDR3 extends over 16 amino acids. V lost 5 bases and J 1 base, leaving 15 bases between the germline ends. CDR3 bases: TGTGCCAGTAGTGCTGGTAGCGTGAGATCCTACAATGAGCAGTTCTTC. Encoded protein: CASSAGSVRSYNEQFF.

This clone came up a few times. The chain carries TRBV19 and TRBJ1-3; tentatively, D is TRBD1 (6 bases). V was pared by 7 bases and J by 3 bases, with 16 bases between. Germline CDR1 reads LNHDA; CDR2 reads SQIVND (reference sequence). The CDR3 totals 15 residues. The CDR3 DNA is TGTGCCAGTATCCGGACAGCTTCCTTTGGAAACACCATATATTTT. Its translation: CASIRTASFGNTIYF.

This clone came up many times. The sample holds other DNA sequences that translate to the same CDR3. This chain joins TRBV28 and TRBJ1-1; tentatively, D is TRBD1 (5 bases). Between the trimmed V and J ends, which lost 7 bases and 0 bases, there was a span of 21 bases. CDR1 MDHEN and CDR2 SYDVKM come from the germline V gene. The length of the CDR3 is 17 residues. CDR3 protein: CASNPFLWQGLNTEAFF. The CDR3 DNA follows: TGTGCCAGCAACCCTTTTCTCTGGCAGGGCCTGAACACTGAAGCTTTCTTT.

V and J are TRBV20-1 and TRBJ2-1, with 8 bases fitting TRBD2. In germline, CDR1 is DFQATT, CDR2 SNEGSKA (reference sequence). Trimming took 6 bases from V and 9 from J; bases not matched to a gene: 19. This CDR3 has 16 amino acids. CDR3 nucleotide sequence: TGCAGTGCCTGGGACTATCGGGAGGGCCAGCCCTGTGAGCAGTTCTTC. Amino acid sequence: CSAWDYREGQPCEQFF.

The chain recombines TRBV20-1 with TRBJ2-7, with D hard to call. Trimming cost V 1 base and J 3 bases, with 10 bases left between them. The CDR3 totals 13 residues. Germline CDR1 and CDR2: DFQATT and SNEGSKA (reference sequence). In nucleotides, the CDR3 is TGCAGTGCTAGAGGGGAATCGGACTACGAGCAGTACTTC. Encoded protein: CSARGESDYEQYF.

This rearrangement joins TRBV20-1 to TRBJ2-7; 7 bases are a match to TRBD2. The germline V gene encodes CDR1 DFQATT and CDR2 SNEGSKA (reference sequence). This CDR3 region has 15 residues. Trimming removed 5 bases from V and 4 bases from J; junction bases left unmatched: 14. CDR3 DNA sequence: TGCAGTGCTCCCGGGACTATCCGAGCTTTGTACGAGCAGTACTTC. It specifies CSAPGTIRALYEQYF.

There are many counts of this clone. Other DNA variants within this sample encode the same CDR3. The chain uses TRBV6-1 and TRBJ1-1, with D unclear. The CDR3 runs 13 residues. Trimming removed 0 bases from V and 4 bases from J, with 6 bases in between. Germline V CDR1 and CDR2: MNHNS, SASEGT. CDR3 sequence reads: CASSEAAGTEAFF. CDR3 coding DNA: TGTGCCAGCAGTGAAGCGGCAGGCACTGAAGCTTTCTTT.

This clone showed up many times. The chain couples TRBV30 to TRBJ2-4, with D perhaps TRBD2 (6 bases). This CDR3 spans 13 amino acids. Looked up from germline, CDR1 is GTSNPN and CDR2 is SVGIG (reference sequence). Deletions cut 1 base from V and 6 bases from J, with 10 bases between. The CDR3 region has the DNA TGTGCCTGGAGTGACCCGGGGGTAAACATTCAGTACTTC. Its translation is CAWSDPGVNIQYF.

This clone was seen many times. The chain has TRBV3-1 and TRBJ1-2; D may be TRBD1 (5 bases). Germline-derived CDR1 and CDR2 are LGHDT and YNNKEL (reference sequence). V shed 4 bases and J shed 8 bases, with 26 bases lying between them. The CDR3 consists of 17 residues. CDR3 protein: CASSPIYARDRGYGYTF. CDR3 sequence (DNA): TGTGCCAGCAGCCCCATTTATGCCCGGGACCGGGGGTACGGCTACACCTTC.

The chain combines TRBV7-2 with TRBJ2-7, with 7 bases lining up with TRBD1. The germline V gene encodes CDR1 SGHTA and CDR2 FQGNSA. The trim removed 2 bases at V and 6 bases at J, leaving 10 bases unmatched. CDR3 length equals 15 residues. The chain's CDR3 is CASSLHIQGLREQYF. CDR3 coding DNA: TGTGCCAGCAGCTTACACATACAGGGGCTCCGCGAGCAGTACTTC.

This clone was seen repeatedly, ten times or more. The rearrangement links TRBV9 to TRBJ2-2, with D unresolved. Germline CDR1 is SGDLS and CDR2 is YYNGEE. Trimming removed 3 bases from V and 5 bases from J, with 5 bases in between. The CDR3 is made up of 12 amino acids. The CDR3 DNA is TGTGCCAGCAGCGGAAGAACCGGGGAGCTGTTTTTT. Translation gives CASSGRTGELFF.

The V call is TRBV18, the J call TRBJ2-5; TRBD2 might be the D (5 bases). Germline CDR1 reads KGHSH; CDR2 reads LQKENI. The CDR3 totals 15 residues. The ends were cut back, 2 bases at V and 2 bases at J, with 12 bases in the middle. The CDR3 region has the DNA TGTGCCAGCTCACCAACGACTATCATGCAAGAGACCCAGTACTTC. Residues: CASSPTTIMQETQYF.

This clone appeared many times. The chain joins TRBV3-1 to TRBJ1-2, with D perhaps matching TRBD1 (6 bases). The CDR3 length is 13 residues. V gave up 4 bases and J gave up 2 bases, with 8 bases separating them. The V gene's germline CDR1 is LGHDT and CDR2 YNNKEL (reference sequence). The CDR3 spells CASSRTENYGYTF. CDR3 coding DNA: TGTGCCAGCAGCCGGACAGAAAACTATGGCTACACCTTC.

This clone showed up many times. DNA for the CDR3: TGTGCCAGCCGCAGGGACAGGGGAGATCAGCCCCAGCATTTT. It translates to CASRRDRGDQPQHF. The chain has TRBV6-2 or TRBV6-3 and TRBJ1-5, with TRBD1 matching 10 bases. Per the germline V gene, CDR1 is MNHEY and CDR2 is SVGEGT. Trimming took 8 bases from V and 5 from J; bases not matched to a gene: 6. CDR3 length: 14 amino acids.

This clone came up many times. This chain uses TRBV7-2 with TRBJ2-7; D is perhaps TRBD1 or TRBD2 (5 bases each). There are 15 residues in the CDR3. V shed 1 base and J shed 7 bases, with 17 bases lying between them. Germline assignment: CDR1 SGHTA and CDR2 FQGNSA. Here the CDR3 DNA reads TGTGCCAGCAGCTTAGTGGTAGCGCAGGGTGAGGAGCAGTACTTC. It translates to CASSLVVAQGEEQYF.

This clone appeared many times. The J gene is TRBJ2-1, the V gene TRBV7-9; 10 bases agree with TRBD2. This CDR3 region has 16 residues. The germline CDR1 and CDR2 sequences are SEHNR and FQNEAQ (reference sequence). V gave up 2 bases and J gave up 4 bases; unmatched junction bases: 5. CDR3 bases: TGTGCCAGCAGCTTACCGCTAGCGGGAGATTACAATGAGCAGTTCTTC. Its protein product is CASSLPLAGDYNEQFF.

Ten or more counts support this clone. At the DNA level, this CDR3 is encoded by other sequences in the same sample as well. The genes are TRBV4-3 and TRBJ2-7; D call uncertain. V was trimmed by 0 bases and J by 2 bases, leaving 11 bases between them. Germline assignment: CDR1 LGHNA and CDR2 YSLEER. The CDR3 is made up of 15 amino acids. The DNA for the CDR3 is TGCGCCAGCAGCCAAGAAGGCAGCGCTCCCTACGAGCAGTACTTC. Amino acids: CASSQEGSAPYEQYF.

By sample fraction, this clone is medium-sized (0.01 to 0.1%). The same CDR3 can be traced to other DNA sequences in this sample. The chain combines TRBV6-2 or TRBV6-3 with TRBJ2-7; D may be TRBD2 (6 bases). CDR3 size: 15 residues. With 1 base removed from V and 2 bases from J, the gap between germline ends came to 12 bases. Germline CDR1 and CDR2: MNHEY and SVGEGT. CDR3 amino acids: CASSYWLAETYEQYF. The CDR3 bases are TGTGCCAGCAGTTACTGGTTAGCGGAGACCTACGAGCAGTACTTC.

There are many counts of this clone. The chain carries TRBV6-1 and TRBJ2-3; TRBD2 might be the D (7 bases). Between the trimmed V and J ends, which lost 7 bases and 3 bases, there was a span of 14 bases. Germline CDR1 MNHNS, CDR2 SASEGT. The CDR3 extends over 14 amino acids. This CDR3 is CASTQGRGTDTQYF. The CDR3 DNA is TGTGCCAGCACCCAAGGGAGGGGGACAGATACGCAGTATTTT.

This clone was detected only once. As DNA, the CDR3 is TGTGCCTGGAGTGCCGGGACTTACTTGGCGACTAATGAAAAACTGTTTTTT. Its protein product is CAWSAGTYLATNEKLFF. The chain employs TRBV30 and TRBJ1-4, with D tentatively TRBD1 (5 bases). Germline lookup yields CDR1 GTSNPN and CDR2 SVGIG (reference sequence). The CDR3 sequence is 17 residues long. Trimming took off 1 base at V and 2 bases at J, with 17 bases between the two ends.

In the case of this clone: A much larger clone lies one base from this, so it may be a read error. The V gene is TRBV11-2, the J gene TRBJ2-1; D remains unclear. Trimming stripped 0 bases from V and 7 bases from J, with 16 bases between. The germline V gene has CDR1 SGHAT and CDR2 FQNNGV. The CDR3 has 16 residues. The CDR3 sequence: CASSLERSPSPNEQFF. The CDR3 DNA reads as TGTGCCAGCAGCTTAGAAAGGTCTCCCTCACCGAATGAGCAGTTCTTC.